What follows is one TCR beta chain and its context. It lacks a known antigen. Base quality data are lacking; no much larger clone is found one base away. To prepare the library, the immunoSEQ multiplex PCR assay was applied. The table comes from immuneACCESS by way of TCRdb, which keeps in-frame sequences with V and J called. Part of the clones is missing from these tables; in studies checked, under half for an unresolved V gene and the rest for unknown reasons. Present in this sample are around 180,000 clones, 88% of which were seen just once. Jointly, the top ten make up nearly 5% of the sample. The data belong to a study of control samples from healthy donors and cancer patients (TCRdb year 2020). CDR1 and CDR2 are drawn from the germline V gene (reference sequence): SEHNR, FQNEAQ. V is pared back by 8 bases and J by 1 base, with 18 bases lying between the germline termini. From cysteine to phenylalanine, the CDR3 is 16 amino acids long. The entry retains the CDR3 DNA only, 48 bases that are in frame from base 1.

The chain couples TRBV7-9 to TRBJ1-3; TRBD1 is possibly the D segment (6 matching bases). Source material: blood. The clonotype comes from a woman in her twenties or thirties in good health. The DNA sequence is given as TGTGCCAGCGGGTGGAATCGAGGGGGTTCTGGAAACACCATATATTTT. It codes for CASGWNRGGSGNTIYF.